This T cell receptor beta chain was profiled in a study of identical twins' blood T cells. TCR cDNA libraries came from RNA via a modified published protocol. TCRdb re-called the 5' RACE reads through MiXCR, storing one row per CDR3 protein. This table holds hundreds of thousands of distinct CDR3 sequences, roughly 31% found once. Study-wide findings and caveats: Abundant TCRbeta CDR3s overlapped more between twins than with unrelated donors. Environmental influences on twin similarity could not be excluded.

The table lists this clonotype with a few counts. Antigen unknown. V was pared by 7 bases and J by 6 bases, with 19 bases between. CDR1 is SNHLY and CDR2 is FYNNEI in the germline V gene. The CDR3 covers 14 residues. The sequencing sample was made of PBMCs. The chain links TRBV2 to TRBJ2-7; D uncertain. The TCR sequence derives from a woman aged 18 to 50 in good health. The CDR3 protein is CASTASGVVGEQYF. The CDR3 bases are TGTGCCAGCACTGCCAGTGGGGTGGTGGGCGAGCAGTACTTC.